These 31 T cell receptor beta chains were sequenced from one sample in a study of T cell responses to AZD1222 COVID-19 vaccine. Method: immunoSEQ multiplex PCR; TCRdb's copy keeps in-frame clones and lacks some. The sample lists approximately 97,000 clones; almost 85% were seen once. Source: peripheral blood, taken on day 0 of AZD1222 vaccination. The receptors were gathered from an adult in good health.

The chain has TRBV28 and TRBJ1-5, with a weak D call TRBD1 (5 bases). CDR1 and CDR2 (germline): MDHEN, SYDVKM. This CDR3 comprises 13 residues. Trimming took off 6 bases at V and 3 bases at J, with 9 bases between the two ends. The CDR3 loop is CASSSGVNQPQHF. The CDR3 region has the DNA TGTGCCAGCAGCTCGGGGGTCAATCAGCCCCAGCATTTT.

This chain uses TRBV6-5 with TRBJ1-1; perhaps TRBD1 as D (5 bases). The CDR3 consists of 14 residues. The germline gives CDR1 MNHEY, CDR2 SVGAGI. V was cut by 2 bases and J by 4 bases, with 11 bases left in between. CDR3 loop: CASSYASGTTEAFF. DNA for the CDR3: TGTGCCAGCAGTTACGCTTCAGGGACCACTGAAGCTTTCTTT.

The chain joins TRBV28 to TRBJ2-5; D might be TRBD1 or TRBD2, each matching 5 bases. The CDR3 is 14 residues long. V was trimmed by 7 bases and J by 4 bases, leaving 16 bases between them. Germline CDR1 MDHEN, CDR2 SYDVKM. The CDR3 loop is CASTGPAVGETQYF. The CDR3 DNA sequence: TGTGCCAGCACGGGACCCGCCGTGGGAGAGACCCAGTACTTC.

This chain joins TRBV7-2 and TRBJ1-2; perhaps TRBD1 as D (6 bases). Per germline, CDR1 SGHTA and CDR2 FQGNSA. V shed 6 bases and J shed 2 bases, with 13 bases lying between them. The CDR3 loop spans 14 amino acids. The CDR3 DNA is TGTGCCAGCAGACCTCAAACAGGGAACTATGGCTACACCTTC. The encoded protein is CASRPQTGNYGYTF.

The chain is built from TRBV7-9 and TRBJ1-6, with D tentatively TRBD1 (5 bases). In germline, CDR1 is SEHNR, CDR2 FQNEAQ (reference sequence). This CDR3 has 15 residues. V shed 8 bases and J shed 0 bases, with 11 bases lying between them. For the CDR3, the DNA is TGTGCCAGCGGGGGAGACAGCTCCTATAATTCACCCCTCCACTTT. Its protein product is CASGGDSSYNSPLHF.

The CDR3: CASSLGRQGQQPQHF. Here the CDR3 DNA reads TGTGCCAGCAGCTTAGGGAGGCAGGGCCAGCAGCCCCAGCATTTT. The chain employs TRBV7-2 and TRBJ1-5; D may be TRBD1 (5 bases). The CDR3 is 15 residues long. The germline gives CDR1 SGHTA, CDR2 FQGNSA. Trimming cost V 1 base and J 7 bases, with 14 bases left between them. The full variable domain, rest sourced from reference TRBV7-2 and TRBJ1-5, is GAGVSQSPSNKVTEKGKDVELRCDPISGHTALYWYRQSLGQGLEFLIYFQGNSAPDKSGLPSDRFSAERTGGSVSTLTIQRTQQEDSAVYLCASSLGRQGQQPQHFGDGTRLSIL.

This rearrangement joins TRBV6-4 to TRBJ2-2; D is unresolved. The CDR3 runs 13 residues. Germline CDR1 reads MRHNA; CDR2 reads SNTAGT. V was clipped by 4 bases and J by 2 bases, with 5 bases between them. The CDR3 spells CASSVENTGELFF. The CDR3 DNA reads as TGTGCCAGCAGTGTCGAAAACACCGGGGAGCTGTTTTTT.

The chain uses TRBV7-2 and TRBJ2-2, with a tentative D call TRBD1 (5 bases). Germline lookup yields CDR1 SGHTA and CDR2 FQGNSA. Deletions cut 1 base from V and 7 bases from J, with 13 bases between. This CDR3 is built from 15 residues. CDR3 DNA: TGTGCCAGCAGCTTAGGTCAGGGCTTCCACGGGGAGCTGTTTTTT. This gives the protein CASSLGQGFHGELFF. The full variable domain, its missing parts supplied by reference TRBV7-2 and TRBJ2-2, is GAGVSQSPSNKVTEKGKDVELRCDPISGHTALYWYRQSLGQGLEFLIYFQGNSAPDKSGLPSDRFSAERTGGSVSTLTIQRTQQEDSAVYLCASSLGQGFHGELFFGEGSRLTVL.

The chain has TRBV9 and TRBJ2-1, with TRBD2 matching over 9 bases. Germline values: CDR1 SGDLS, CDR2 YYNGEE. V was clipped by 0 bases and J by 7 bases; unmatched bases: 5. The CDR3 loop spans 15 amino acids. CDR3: CASSVEASGKNEQFF. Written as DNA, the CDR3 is TGTGCCAGCAGCGTAGAGGCTAGCGGGAAAAATGAGCAGTTCTTC.

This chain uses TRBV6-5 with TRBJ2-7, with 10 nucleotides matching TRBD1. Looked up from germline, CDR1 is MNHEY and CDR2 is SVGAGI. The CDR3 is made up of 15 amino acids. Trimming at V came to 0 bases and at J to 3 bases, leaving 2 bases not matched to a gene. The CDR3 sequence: CASSYSGTGVYEQYV. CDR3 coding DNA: TGTGCCAGCAGTTACTCAGGGACAGGGGTCTACGAGCAGTACGTC.

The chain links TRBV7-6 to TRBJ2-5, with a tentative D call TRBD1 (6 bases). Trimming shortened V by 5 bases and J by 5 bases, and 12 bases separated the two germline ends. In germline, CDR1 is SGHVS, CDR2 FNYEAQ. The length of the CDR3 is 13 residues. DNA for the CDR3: TGTGCCAGCAGCCCCAGGGGCGGGGAGACCCAGTACTTC. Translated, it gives CASSPRGGETQYF.

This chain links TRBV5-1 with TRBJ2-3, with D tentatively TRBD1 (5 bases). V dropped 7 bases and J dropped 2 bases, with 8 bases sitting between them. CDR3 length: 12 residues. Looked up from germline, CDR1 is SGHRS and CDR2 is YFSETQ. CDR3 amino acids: CASGGATDTQYF. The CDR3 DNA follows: TGCGCCAGCGGTGGGGCCACAGATACGCAGTATTTT.

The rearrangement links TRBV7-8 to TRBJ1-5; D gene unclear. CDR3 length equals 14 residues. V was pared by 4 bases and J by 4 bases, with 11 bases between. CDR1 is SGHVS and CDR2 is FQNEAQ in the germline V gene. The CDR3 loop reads CASSSAEVNQPQHF. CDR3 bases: TGTGCCAGCAGCTCGGCGGAAGTTAATCAGCCCCAGCATTTT.

The CDR3 loop reads CASSQDRARRNEKLFF. In nucleotides, the CDR3 is TGTGCCAGCAGTCAAGACAGGGCCCGACGGAATGAAAAACTGTTTTTT. The chain couples TRBV6-2 or TRBV6-3 to TRBJ1-4, with 7 bases lining up with TRBD1. CDR3 length equals 16 residues. Trimming at V came to 5 bases and at J to 5 bases, leaving 11 bases not matched to a gene. Germline-derived CDR1 and CDR2 are MNHEY and SVGEGT.

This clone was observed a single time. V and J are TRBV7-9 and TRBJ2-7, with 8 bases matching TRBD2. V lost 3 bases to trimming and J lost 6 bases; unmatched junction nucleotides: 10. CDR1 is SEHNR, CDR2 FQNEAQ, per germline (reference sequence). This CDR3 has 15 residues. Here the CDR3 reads CASSLTAGVPLEQYF. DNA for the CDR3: TGTGCCAGCAGCTTGACAGCGGGAGTCCCCCTCGAGCAGTACTTC.

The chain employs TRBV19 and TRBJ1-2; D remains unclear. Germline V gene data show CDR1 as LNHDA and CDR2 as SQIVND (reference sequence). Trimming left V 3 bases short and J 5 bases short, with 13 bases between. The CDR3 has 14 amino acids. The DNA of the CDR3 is TGTGCCAGTAGTATTTTATCACCTCTATATGGCTACACCTTC. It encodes CASSILSPLYGYTF.

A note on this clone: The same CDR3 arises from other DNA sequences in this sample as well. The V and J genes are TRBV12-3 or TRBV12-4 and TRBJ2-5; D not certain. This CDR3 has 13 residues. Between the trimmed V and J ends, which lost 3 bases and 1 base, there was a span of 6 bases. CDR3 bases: TGTGCCAGCAGTTTGAGCCCCCAAGAGACCCAGTACTTC. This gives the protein CASSLSPQETQYF.

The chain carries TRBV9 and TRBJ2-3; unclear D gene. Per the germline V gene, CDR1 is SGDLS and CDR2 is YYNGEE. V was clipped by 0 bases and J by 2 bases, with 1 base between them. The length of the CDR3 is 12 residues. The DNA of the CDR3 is TGTGCCAGCAGCGTAGCCACAGATACGCAGTATTTT. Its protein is CASSVATDTQYF.

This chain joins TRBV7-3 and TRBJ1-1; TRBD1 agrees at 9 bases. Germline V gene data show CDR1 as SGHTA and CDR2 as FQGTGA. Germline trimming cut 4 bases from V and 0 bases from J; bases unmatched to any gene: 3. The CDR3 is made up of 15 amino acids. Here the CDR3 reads CASSSTGGVNTEAFF. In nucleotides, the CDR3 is TGTGCCAGCAGCTCCACAGGGGGCGTGAACACTGAAGCTTTCTTT.

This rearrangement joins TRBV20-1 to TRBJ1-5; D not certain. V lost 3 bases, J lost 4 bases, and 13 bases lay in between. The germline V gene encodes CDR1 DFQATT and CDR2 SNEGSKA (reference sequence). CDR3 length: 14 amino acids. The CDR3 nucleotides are TGCAGTGCTAGTGAAGACGGTGTAAATCAGCCCCAGCATTTT. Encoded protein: CSASEDGVNQPQHF.

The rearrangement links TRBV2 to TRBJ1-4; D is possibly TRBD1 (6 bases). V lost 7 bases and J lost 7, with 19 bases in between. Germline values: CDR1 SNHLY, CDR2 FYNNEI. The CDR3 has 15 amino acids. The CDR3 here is CASTPRGRGSEKLFF. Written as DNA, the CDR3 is TGTGCCAGCACCCCACGGGGCAGGGGCAGTGAAAAACTGTTTTTT.

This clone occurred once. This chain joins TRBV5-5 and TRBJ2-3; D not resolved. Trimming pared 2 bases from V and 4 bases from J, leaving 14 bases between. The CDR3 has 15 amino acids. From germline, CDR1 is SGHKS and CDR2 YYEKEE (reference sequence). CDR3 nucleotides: TGTGCCAGCAGCTTCGGAACGTCCAACGCAGATACGCAGTATTTT. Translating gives CASSFGTSNADTQYF. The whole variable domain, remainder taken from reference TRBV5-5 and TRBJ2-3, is DAGVTQSPTHLIKTRGQQVTLRCSPISGHKSVSWYQQVLGQGPQFIFQYYEKEERGRGNFPDRFSARQFPNYSSELNVNALLLGDSALYLCASSFGTSNADTQYFGPGTRLTVL.

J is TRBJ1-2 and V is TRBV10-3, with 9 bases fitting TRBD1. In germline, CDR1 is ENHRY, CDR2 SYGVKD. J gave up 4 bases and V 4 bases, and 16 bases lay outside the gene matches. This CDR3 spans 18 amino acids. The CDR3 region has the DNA TGTGCCATCAGTGGGCCGGGACAGGGAGATAGTCTTGGCTATGGCTACACCTTC. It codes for CAISGPGQGDSLGYGYTF.

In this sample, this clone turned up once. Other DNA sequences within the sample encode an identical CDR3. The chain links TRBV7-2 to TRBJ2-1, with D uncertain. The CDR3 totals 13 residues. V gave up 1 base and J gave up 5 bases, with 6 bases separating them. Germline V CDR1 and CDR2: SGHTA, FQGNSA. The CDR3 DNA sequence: TGTGCCAGCAGCTTAGGACCGAACAATGAGCAGTTCTTC. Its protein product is CASSLGPNNEQFF.

CDR3 sequence (DNA): TGTGCCAGTAGCACAGGGGAGTGGAGCACTGAAGCTTTCTTT. It codes for CASSTGEWSTEAFF. J is TRBJ1-1 and V is TRBV19; 7 positions agree with TRBD1. V shed 6 bases, J shed 4 bases, and the junction held 8 bases outside the gene matches. The CDR3 has 14 residues. The V gene's germline CDR1 is LNHDA and CDR2 SQIVND (reference sequence).

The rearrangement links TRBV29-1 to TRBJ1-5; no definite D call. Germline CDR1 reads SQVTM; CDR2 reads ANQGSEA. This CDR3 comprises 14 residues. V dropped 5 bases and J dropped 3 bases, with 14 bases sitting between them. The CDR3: CSVRLTDPNQPQHF. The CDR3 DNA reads TGCAGCGTTCGGTTGACGGACCCCAATCAGCCCCAGCATTTT.

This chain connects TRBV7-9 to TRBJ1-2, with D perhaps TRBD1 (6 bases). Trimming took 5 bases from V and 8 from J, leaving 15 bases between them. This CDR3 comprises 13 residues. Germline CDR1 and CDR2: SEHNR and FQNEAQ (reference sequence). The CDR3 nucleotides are TGTGCCAGCAGCCTTGACAGGATCAAAGGCTACACCTTC. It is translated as CASSLDRIKGYTF.

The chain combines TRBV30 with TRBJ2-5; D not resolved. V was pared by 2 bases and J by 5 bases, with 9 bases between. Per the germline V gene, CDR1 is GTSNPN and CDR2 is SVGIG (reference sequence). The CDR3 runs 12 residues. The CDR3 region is CAWSPGRETQYF. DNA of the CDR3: TGTGCCTGGAGTCCGGGTCGCGAGACCCAGTACTTC.

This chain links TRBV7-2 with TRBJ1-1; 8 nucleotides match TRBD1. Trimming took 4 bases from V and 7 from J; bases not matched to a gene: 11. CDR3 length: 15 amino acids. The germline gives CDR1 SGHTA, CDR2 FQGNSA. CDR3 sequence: CASSSQGQAGVEAFF. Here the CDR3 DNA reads TGTGCCAGCAGCTCACAGGGACAGGCGGGGGTTGAAGCTTTCTTT.

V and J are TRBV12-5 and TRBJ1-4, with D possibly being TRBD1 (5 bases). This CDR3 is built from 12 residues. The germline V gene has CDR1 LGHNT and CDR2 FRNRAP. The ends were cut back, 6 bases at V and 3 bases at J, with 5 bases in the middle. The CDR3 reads CASGGANEKLFF. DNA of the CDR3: TGTGCTAGTGGAGGGGCTAATGAAAAACTGTTTTTT.

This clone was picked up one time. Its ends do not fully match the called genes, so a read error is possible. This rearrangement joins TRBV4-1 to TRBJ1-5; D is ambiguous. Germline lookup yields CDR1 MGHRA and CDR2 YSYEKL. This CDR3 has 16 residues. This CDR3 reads CASSQVFAVANQPQHF. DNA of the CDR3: TGCGCCAGCAGCCAAGTGTTTGCTGTGGCGAATCAACCCCAGCATTTT.